The clone carrying this T cell receptor beta chain was seen a few times. The antigen is not known. CDR3 length equals 15 residues. V lost 2 bases, J lost 6 bases, and 8 bases stayed unmatched. Per germline, CDR1 DFQATT and CDR2 SNEGSKA (reference sequence). The sample comes from a study of T-cell memory formation after mild COVID-19. Study overall: TCR clusters were largely donor specific. Study results and caveats: Some clones that responded were present in memory (sampled pre-infection), which suggests cross-reactive memory joined.

Constant-segment primers and 5'RACE yielded cDNA libraries for TCR alpha and TCR beta, each carrying sample barcodes and UMIs. TCRdb re-called the 5' RACE reads through MiXCR, storing one row per CDR3 protein. The sample yields under 110,000 distinct CDR3 sequences, about a sixth seen once. Sequenced material: PBMCs or a T cell subset sorted from them (not recorded which). This TCR derives from an adult woman who had mild COVID-19 (a few samples of this study predate the infection). Cell type and time point are not known. V and J are TRBV20-1 and TRBJ2-7; 12 bases align to TRBD2. The CDR3 sequence is CSARNRASGRVEQYF. DNA of the CDR3: TGCAGTGCTAGAAACCGGGCTAGCGGGAGGGTCGAGCAGTACTTC.